Included here is one T cell receptor (beta chain) sequence, with context. Its specificity is unknown. Germline assignment: CDR1 SNHLY and CDR2 FYNNEI. J lost 6 bases, V lost 3 bases, and 1 base had no gene match. This CDR3 has 12 residues. This record belongs to a study of shared clonotypes between healthy human individuals. Original processing methods: Filtering differed because ImmunoSEQ produced junction-only sequences that carried no quality scores. Sequencing used immunoSEQ multiplex PCR; TCRdb keeps in-frame clones, though not all of them. From that table come the V and J calls and clone size; the DNA was used to work out D and trimming. There are nearly 1 million clones in the sample; approximately 80% occur only once, and about 1.5% lies in the top ten. General study findings and limits: When compared with the clonotypes that were shared by all four sorted-subset donors, the non-shared clonotypes turned out to have lower generation probabilities.

The sequenced sample consisted of memory CD4+ T cells sorted from blood. Described subset: CD45RA-negative fraction. The sequence was collected from a young man in good health. V usage is TRBV2 and J usage is TRBJ1-1, with 7 bases identical to TRBD1. The CDR3 loop is CASSDDRAEAFF. The CDR3 DNA reads TGTGCCAGCAGTGATGACAGGGCTGAAGCTTTCTTT.